The 10 T cell receptor beta chains given below trace back to one sample, sequenced in a study of cytomegalovirus exposure and HLA in healthy donors. Researchers ran the PCR with 60 Vbeta and 13 Jbeta primers. Assay: immunoSEQ multiplex PCR; the TCRdb copy retains only in-frame clones and omits some. The sample shows about 140,000 clones, more than 60% of them seen only once. Sequenced input: PBMCs. Every receptor here comes from a man younger than 30 in good health and CMV-seropositive.

The chain carries TRBV19 and TRBJ2-7; a possible D gene is TRBD2 (5 bases). The CDR3 spans 13 residues. V lost 2 bases to trimming and J lost 7 bases, with 12 bases between them. Germline V gene sequence: CDR1 LNHDA, CDR2 SQIVND (reference sequence). CDR3 sequence (DNA): TGTGCCAGTAGTATAACGGGATCCGGAGAGCAGTACTTC. This codes for CASSITGSGEQYF.

Only a few counts were recorded for this clone. V and J are TRBV2 and TRBJ1-1, with 9 bases that match TRBD1. V was pared by 4 bases and J by 3 bases, with 6 bases of the junction left unmatched. Germline loops: CDR1 SNHLY, CDR2 FYNNEI. This CDR3 contains 15 residues. For the CDR3, the DNA is TGTGCCAGCAGTGGGACAGACAGGGGGTACACTGAAGCTTTCTTT. Translating it yields CASSGTDRGYTEAFF.

The chain uses TRBV10-1 and TRBJ2-3; D remains unclear. The germline V and J ends were trimmed by 5 bases and 0 bases, with 12 bases remaining between them. Germline assignment: CDR1 WNHNN and CDR2 SYGVQD (reference sequence). This CDR3 is built from 15 residues. The chain's CDR3 is CASSPTGASTDTQYF. CDR3 DNA sequence: TGCGCCAGCAGTCCAACCGGAGCTAGCACAGATACGCAGTATTTT.

V and J are TRBV2 and TRBJ1-5; 8 bases line up with TRBD1. Trimming cost V 8 bases and J 2 bases; bases outside gene matches: 8. This CDR3 comprises 15 residues. The germline gives CDR1 SNHLY, CDR2 FYNNEI. Here the CDR3 reads CASGEDRGRNQPQHF. In DNA form, the CDR3 reads TGTGCCAGCGGGGAAGACAGGGGCCGCAATCAGCCCCAGCATTTT.

In this sample, this clone turned up a few times. The chain links TRBV29-1 to TRBJ1-4; D gene unclear. V lost 0 bases and J 0 bases, leaving 14 bases between the germline ends. Germline CDR1 and CDR2: SQVTM and ANQGSEA. The CDR3 extends over 17 amino acids. The CDR3 DNA is TGCAGCGTTGAAGATTCGGAAACAGACGCAACTAATGAAAAACTGTTTTTT. This codes for CSVEDSETDATNEKLFF.

This clone was picked up one time. At one of its ends the junction is not consistent with the germline gene, which may arise from a read error. The V call is TRBV28, the J call TRBJ1-2; tentatively, D is TRBD1 (5 bases). The CDR3 is made up of 17 amino acids. Germline V gene sequence: CDR1 MDHEN, CDR2 SYDVKM. In nucleotides, the CDR3 is TGTGCCAGCTGTTTTGGCGGGCCCGGGGGGAAAGACTATGGCTACACCTTC. Residues: CASCFGGPGGKDYGYTF.

The V gene is TRBV19, the J gene TRBJ1-6, with 8 bases that match TRBD1. CDR1 and CDR2 (germline): LNHDA, SQIVND (reference sequence). Trimming took 10 bases from V and 6 from J; bases not matched to a gene: 8. The CDR3 contains 14 residues. CDR3 residues: CATQTGASNSPLHF. The CDR3 bases are TGTGCCACCCAGACAGGGGCGAGTAATTCACCCCTCCACTTT.

The V and J genes are TRBV29-1 and TRBJ2-1; D is perhaps TRBD1 (6 bases). The CDR3 loop spans 14 amino acids. CDR1 and CDR2 (germline): SQVTM, ANQGSEA. Trimming stripped 3 bases from V and 0 bases from J, with 9 bases between. The CDR3 nucleotides are TGCAGCGTTGATGTGGGGGCCTCCTACAATGAGCAGTTCTTC. As protein: CSVDVGASYNEQFF.

The chain combines TRBV27 with TRBJ1-1; perhaps TRBD1 as D (5 bases). The CDR3 covers 15 residues. Between the trimmed V and J ends, which lost 5 bases and 1 base, there was a span of 14 bases. Germline V lookup: CDR1 MNHEY, CDR2 SMNVEV (reference sequence). For the CDR3, the DNA is TGTGCCAGCAGTCGACAGATGATGTCGAACACTGAAGCTTTCTTT. This encodes CASSRQMMSNTEAFF.

The CDR3 protein is CASRTGTLGEQYF. The DNA of the CDR3 is TGTGCCAGCAGAACCGGGACATTAGGCGAGCAGTACTTC. This chain joins TRBV28 and TRBJ2-7; D may be TRBD1 (6 bases). This CDR3 contains 13 residues. V was trimmed by 6 bases and J by 6 bases, leaving 15 bases between them. The germline V gene encodes CDR1 MDHEN and CDR2 SYDVKM.